This TCR beta chain stems from a study of read filtering for tumor transcriptome and immune sequencing (dated by TCRdb to 2018 to 2020). At the level of the whole study: The cohort consisted of 17 to 20 male and more than 11 female patients, with a mean age of about 66 years and an age range of roughly 45 to 85. Under revised international staging, about eight patients fell into R-ISS I, 15 to 20 into R-ISS II and over 5 into R-ISS III. After DNase treatment, whole-transcriptome libraries were prepared using the TruSeq RNA Access Library Prep Kit. TCR-region mapped reads per sample ranged from about 4.05 to 10.27 million with IR-seq versus only about 85 to 1273 with RNA-seq. Using the same bone marrow samples, the study ran both targeted immune repertoire sequencing and bulk whole-transcriptome sequencing and then compared the TCR repertoires from each method. One main goal was a read-filtering strategy for immune repertoire data, in particular deciding whether clonotypes backed by only one read should be removed. Beyond this particular receptor, the publication reports: The sorted CD138-negative fraction was composed of a mixed bone marrow immune population rather than of purified T cells. IR-seq captured clonotypes at much higher depth and more reliably than RNA-seq, and smaller IR-seq throughput sufficed to identify most shared clonotypes. The correlation between IR-seq and RNA-seq shared clonotype proportions was increased by removal of single-read clonotypes. Single-read clonotypes made up about four fifths of clonotypes but approximately 3.5% of total reads in IR-seq, and roughly 75% of clonotypes and roughly 45% of reads in RNA-seq.

Each patient had bone marrow sampled at the time of active disease. Isolation of bone marrow mononuclear cells was performed by Ficoll-Hypaque density gradient centrifugation. Myeloma plasma cells were removed and CD138-negative cells were obtained by negative selection following labeling with CD138 magnetic microbeads on a MACS separator. Purity of the isolated cells was checked by flow cytometry on an Attune NxT using CD138 antibodies. TRIzol reagent was used to extract total RNA, which was then quantified with a NanoDrop spectrophotometer. Paired RNA-seq and IR-seq were performed on the CD138-negative bone marrow sample of each patient. TCR libraries were constructed from 350 to 400 ng RNA using the Immunoverse kit, and molecular barcoded adaptors covering alpha/delta and beta/gamma chains were employed. TCR library preparation used the same RNA that was used for transcriptome sequencing. Sequencing of the TCR libraries was done on an Illumina HiSeq 4000 with 2 x 150 cycles. In the source study's methods: TCR reads were aligned to human V, D, J and C references and assembled into CDR3 clonotypes with MiXCR, including quality filtering and error correction. Clonotype counts and gene usage diversity were analyzed with the tcR package in R. For inspection of raw mapping reads, RNA-seq reads were mapped by STAR aligner version 2.5.3a onto GRCh37 of the human genome. To test how sequencing depth affected the clonotypes detected, IR-seq fastq files were randomly downsampled with Seqtk 1.3. TCRdb handled the public reads itself, with Q25 trimming in fastp and clone calling in MiXCR, and kept productive beta chains. Records with the same CDR3 protein are collapsed into one entry carrying the most frequent genes and DNA. The V and J calls reflect TCRdb's pipeline rather than the authors' work. The sample contains under 80,000 distinct CDR3 sequences, nearly 20% of them found a single time. The top ten clones comprise about 14% of the sample.

There are many counts of this clonotype. The specificity of this receptor is unknown. No base quality values were provided; no much bigger clone lies one nucleotide off. V was cut back by 6 bases and J by 1 base, leaving a gap of 10 bases between them. There are 12 amino acids in the CDR3, from cysteine to phenylalanine inclusive. Only CDR3 DNA is held: 36 bases, read in frame from base 1. In the germline V gene (reference sequence), CDR1 corresponds to DFQATT and CDR2 to SNEGSKA. In this chain, TRBV20-1 is recombined with TRBJ2-7, and possibly TRBD2, on 6 matching bases. The sample comprised a population of CD138-negative cells sorted from bone marrow. The cell subset or site label for this specimen denotes: bone marrow mononuclear cells depleted of CD138+ plasma/myeloma cells by negative magnetic selection. The TCR comes from a donor aged 40 or older with multiple myeloma. CDR3 reads: CSAEGTSYEQYF. The nucleotide sequence is TGCAGTGCCGAAGGGACTTCCTACGAGCAGTACTTC.